This T cell receptor beta chain was sequenced for a study of cytomegalovirus exposure and HLA in healthy donors (dated by TCRdb to 2016 to 2017). At the level of the whole study: According to an earlier analysis of several hundred of the donors, about 190 million T cells yielded 117 million unique TCR beta sequences and about 300 Gb of sequence data. The study combined high-throughput TCR immunosequencing, statistical association of individual TCRs with disease status, and machine learning to predict cytomegalovirus infection status. Typing coverage differed by locus: A, B, C, DRB1 and DQB1 were typed in roughly 620-640 donors, DQA1 in 500 to 550, DPA1 in some 610, and DPB1 in around 490. Along with the approximately 700-subject first cohort, a separate validation cohort of over a hundred different subjects was used. All discovery cohort repertoires had been generated using a single sequencing platform. HLA typing covered class I and class II loci at four-digit resolution. Of the roughly 410 genotyped donors, 75% to 85% were placed in the genetic ancestry cluster associated with self-reported Caucasian donors. A later analysis re-analyzed previously published TCR beta repertoires from approximately 670 donors and added high-resolution HLA genotyping to study TCR occurrence patterns. Rather than drawing on any new phenotypic data, the later analysis identified candidate immune exposures from TCR beta sequences and the way those sequences occurred across donors. The study aimed to test whether signatures of past pathogen exposure could be identified by cataloging public T cell receptors. Among some 400 genotyped donors of the cohort, an average of about 240,000 unique TCR beta nucleotide sequences was sequenced per donor, of which 15% to 20% were non-productive. Genome-wide SNP genotypes for about 65% of the 666 donors were used in a later genetic analysis, which treated that subset as a discovery cohort. Using immunosequencing, the study profiled T cell repertoires from 640 or so subjects and related those repertoires to cytomegalovirus serostatus. An early release covering around 630 HLA-typed donors comprised approximately 290 gigabases of sequencing data and some 79 million unique TCR sequences. Alongside the repertoire data, information on donor age, sex, ethnicity and CMV serostatus was compiled. To decide whether each TCR beta V gene segment behaved as functional or pseudogenic, an earlier analysis of some 570 of the donors relied on high-throughput TCR beta sequencing. Several DR-DQ haplotypes were handled as single units for association and clustering, since linkage in the cohort was strong. The paper as a whole reports these results and caveats: According to a later analysis, most CMV-associated TCR beta chains appeared to be HLA-restricted, and the HLA associations seemed to be driven largely by CMV exposure. Linkage disequilibrium might explain the correlated functional status among segregating V segments, but an unknown experimental factor could not be ruled out. Because the 87-base-pair reads could not distinguish some IMGT-functional V segments, including TRBV6-2 and TRBV6-3, those segments were excluded. In a later analysis, TCR association rates were found to vary across HLA loci, with the most associated TCRs seen for DRB1 alleles and the fewest for HLA-C alleles. The presence/absence analyses assumed that sequencing depth was roughly uniform across donors, and that assumption may not be true. A cluster of highly shared sequence variants was judged likely to represent a technical artifact of the sequencing pipeline. V-gene and J-gene trimming of TCR beta chains was associated with a missense DCLRE1C variant in a later genetic analysis, and the association was replicated in an independent cohort. In an earlier analysis of around 500 of the donors, most TCR beta V segments appeared in productive rearrangements about 87% or about 30% of the time, broadly matching IMGT annotations. A further reported finding was that TCR beta sequences accurately predicted the HLA-A and HLA-B alleles for most subjects in the first cohort. CMV serostatus was the only immune exposure information available for the cohort. When HLA alleles, especially DR and DQ, strongly co-occurred, TCR associations were difficult to assign to individual alleles. In a later analysis, several top co-occurrence clusters were reported to appear linked to parvovirus B19, influenza, CMV and Epstein-Barr virus. The authors suggested that the approach could potentially be generalized to other disease states and immunological phenotypes. HLA typing was unavailable for some donors at each locus, so association tests used only the typed subset. Across donors, most TCR sequences were observed very rarely, whereas some public TCRs were present in many individuals. A total of 164 TCR beta chains were listed by the study as associated with cytomegalovirus. A later genetic analysis reported fewer N-insertions in productive TCRs among donors in an Asian-associated ancestry cluster than the roughly 620-donor mean. A later analysis associated about 17,000 TCR beta sequences with specific HLA alleles at a false discovery rate of 0.05. Because counts were too low, some 17 rarely observed V segments, including chromosome 9 orphons, were excluded from the earlier analysis of 587 of the donors. The classifier was reported to diagnose cytomegalovirus status with high specificity and sensitivity in both the original and validation cohorts. Only TCR beta chains were sequenced in this cohort, and the absence of alpha or paired-chain data limited detectable features. A later analysis found that HLA-associated TCR beta chains were more clonally expanded and had lower generation probabilities than equally common non-associated chains. In vitro tests confirmed that a few of the cytomegalovirus-associated TCR beta chains recognize cytomegalovirus antigens.

On this clone: Its specific antigen is unknown. Per-base quality was not reported, and no clone a single base away is much larger than it.

Library creation used the immunoSEQ multiplex PCR assay. For the multiplex PCR, a mixture combining 60 forward primers for TCR Vbeta segments and 13 reverse primers for TCR Jbeta segments was used. Amplification of the CDR3 region of rearranged TCR beta genes was performed with a multiplex PCR assay on genomic DNA. The amplified TCR beta libraries were sequenced on the Illumina HiSeq System as 87-base-pair reads. As for the original processing: A later analysis counted about 76 million unique TCR beta chains across the 700 or so repertoires, and around 12 million of these chains were shared by at least two donors. Raw reads were error-corrected and collapsed into unique sequences by a nearest-neighbor algorithm in which closely related sequences were merged to remove PCR and sequencing errors. V, D and J gene segments were assigned by aligning CDR3 sequences to IMGT reference sequences. For a sequence to be retained, at least a six-nucleotide match to both a V gene segment and a J gene segment was required. Rearrangements were classified as productive when the CDR3 lacked stop codons and remained in frame with V and J, and all other rearrangements were classified as non-productive. CDR3 was defined by IMGT convention, running from the second conserved V-encoded cysteine to the conserved J-encoded phenylalanine. The earlier analysis of a few hundred of the donors excluded any sequence lacking an unambiguous match to a single V gene segment. An earlier analysis of some 610 of the donors called V segments functional above 56.7% productive rearrangements and segregating when the between-donor standard deviation exceeded 5%. To diagnose cytomegalovirus status from the catalog of TCR beta chain sequences, a statistical classification framework was built. In a later analysis, V and J genes were assigned by comparing TCR nucleotide sequences against IMGT/GENE-DB human TR gene sequences. In a later analysis, CDR3 sequences and most-parsimonious VDJ recombination scenarios were assigned using the TCRdist pipeline. In a later analysis, every TCR beta chain was defined by the combination of its CDR3 amino acid sequence and its V-gene family, and reads without a unique V-gene family were dropped. To address suspected cross-contamination and a sequencing artifact, a later analysis removed a few hundred highly shared, low-generation-probability nucleotide sequences. A later analysis calculated a clonal expansion index for each public chain from normalized within-repertoire ranks of inferred template counts. Generation probabilities in a later analysis came from a VDJ recombination model fitted to out-of-frame rearrangements, and those results were checked against IGoR. Hypergeometric tests were used in a later analysis to score TCR-TCR, TCR-HLA and TCR-CMV co-occurrence, with a repertoire-size bias correction applied to the TCR pairs. In a later analysis, false discovery rates were estimated by permuting HLA or CMV assignments 20 times. In a later analysis, co-occurring TCRs were grouped with DBSCAN, and TCRdist sequence similarity was added when clustering was performed within HLA-allele-positive subsets. Co-occurrence clustering excluded repertoires with fewer than 30,000 or more than 120,000 public chains, plus five with anomalous nucleotide sharing. Imported from immuneACCESS, the table was reduced by TCRdb to in-frame sequences with V and J called. These copies leave out some clones; in studies compared against another copy, an unresolved V gene accounts for under half, and the cause of the remainder is not known. That table is the source of V, J and clone size, and D and trimming were worked out from the DNA. The sample table shows some 150,000 clones, and around 73% are seen once. The ten largest clones take up approximately 1.5% of the sample.

The CDR3, from cysteine to phenylalanine, totals 14 residues. CDR3 DNA is the only sequence kept; it has 42 bases, read in frame from the first base. Deletion took 3 bases off V and 2 bases off J, with a span of 10 bases between the germline ends. CDR1 and CDR2 are read off the germline V gene as MDHEN and SYDVKM. The cohort was made up of several hundred healthy bone marrow donors. At the time of sampling, all cohort members were nominally healthy, though unrecorded immune exposures were likely present. The donor tested CMV seronegative and was one of the 352 seronegative cohort members. Every donor gave a peripheral blood sample, and the peripheral blood mononuclear cells from that sample were used for TCR beta sequencing. Genomic DNA was extracted from the blood cell samples with the Qiagen DNeasy Blood Extraction Kit.

The sample consisted of PBMCs. This chain is built from TRBV28 and TRBJ1-2; the best D guess is TRBD1, with 5 bases matching. This clonotype was sampled from a female donor in good health and CMV-seronegative. The nucleotides read TGTGCCAGCAGTTTCGGGGGTCCCAACTATGGCTACACCTTC. Translated, it reads CASSFGGPNYGYTF.